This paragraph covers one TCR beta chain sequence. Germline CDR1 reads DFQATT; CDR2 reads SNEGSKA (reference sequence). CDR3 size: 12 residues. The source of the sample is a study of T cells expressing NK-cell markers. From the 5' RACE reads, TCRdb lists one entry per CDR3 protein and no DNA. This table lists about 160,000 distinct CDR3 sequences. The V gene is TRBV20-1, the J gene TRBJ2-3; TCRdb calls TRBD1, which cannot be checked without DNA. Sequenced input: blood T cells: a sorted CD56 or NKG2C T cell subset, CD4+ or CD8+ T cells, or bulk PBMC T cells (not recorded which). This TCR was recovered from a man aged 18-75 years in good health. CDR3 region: CSARDRGTQWYF.